The 21 T cell receptor beta chains in this list originate from one sample, sequenced in a study of T cells in Graves' hyperthyroidism and ophthalmopathy. Amplification yielded TCR beta CDR3 regions, with RNA transcripts as the source. First-round RT-PCR of the TCR CDR3 relied on the HTBI primer set. MiXCR, applied by TCRdb to the multiplex PCR reads, yields one record per CDR3 protein. Here the sample spans about 350,000 distinct CDR3 sequences, approximately 13% being singletons. Sequenced input: blood. All receptors derive from a woman younger than 45 with Graves' hyperthyroidism.

On this clonotype: This may be a read error, as it is one base from a much larger clone. The chain uses TRBV10-3 and TRBJ1-3; 8 nucleotides line up with TRBD1. There are 16 residues in the CDR3. Germline V gene lookup returns CDR1 ENHRY and CDR2 SYGVKD. This CDR3 reads CAISEQGQDSGDTIYF. Written as DNA, the CDR3 is TGTGCCATCAGTGAGCAGGGACAGGACTCTGGAGACACCATATATTTT.

The rearrangement joins TRBV27 to TRBJ2-1; the match to TRBD2 covers 7 bases. Germline CDR1 is MNHEY and CDR2 is SMNVEV (reference sequence). The V segment lost 6 bases and the J segment 5 bases; nucleotides outside the gene matches: 10. This CDR3 has 15 residues. CDR3 nucleotides: TGTGCCAGCAGCTCCCGGCGGGAGAAACACAATGAGCAGTTCTTC. Protein sequence: CASSSRREKHNEQFF.

This clonotype showed up many times. The V gene is TRBV24-1, the J gene TRBJ1-3; 8 bases agree with TRBD1. CDR1 is KGHDR, CDR2 SFDVKD, per germline. The CDR3 is 16 residues long. With 4 bases clipped from V and 0 bases from J, the junction kept 4 bases outside the gene matches. The CDR3 is CATSDPDRDSGNTIYF. In DNA, the CDR3 is TGTGCCACCAGTGACCCGGACAGGGACTCTGGAAACACCATATATTTT.

This clonotype has a count of ten or more. The CDR3 nucleotides read TGCAGCGGGGGCAGCCTAAACACTGAAGCTTTCTTT. This translates into CSGGSLNTEAFF. V usage is TRBV29-1 and J usage is TRBJ1-1, with D possibly being TRBD1 (5 bases). This CDR3 is 12 amino acids long. V was shortened by 7 bases and J by 2 bases, with 11 bases between the two germline ends. Germline V CDR1 and CDR2: SQVTM, ANQGSEA.

This clonotype was seen ten or more times. The V gene is TRBV2, the J gene TRBJ2-1; 9 nucleotides align to TRBD2. The V and J ends lost 3 bases and 10 bases, in that order; junction bases with no gene match: 4. Germline lookup yields CDR1 SNHLY and CDR2 FYNNEI. This CDR3 comprises 13 residues. The CDR3 loop reads CASSEVSGSEQFF. The CDR3 nucleotides read TGTGCCAGCAGTGAGGTTAGCGGGAGCGAGCAGTTCTTC. Combining the CDR3 with reference TRBV2 and TRBJ2-1 gives the whole variable domain EPEVTQTPSHQVTQMGQEVILRCVPISNHLYFYWYRQILGQKVEFLVSFYNNEISEKSEIFDDQFSVERPDGSNFTLKIRSTKLEDSAMYFCASSEVSGSEQFFGPGTRLTVL.

The rearrangement joins TRBV25-1 to TRBJ2-2, with 7 bases fitting TRBD2. Germline V gene data show CDR1 as MGHDK and CDR2 as SYGVNS. The CDR3 runs 17 residues. J lost 3 bases, V lost 1 base, and 8 bases had no gene match. In nucleotides, the CDR3 is TGTGCCAGCAGTGAATTAGGGGAAGCGGGATACACCGGGGAGCTGTTTTTT. Translating gives CASSELGEAGYTGELFF.

This clonotype was counted ten times or more. The chain combines TRBV20-1 with TRBJ2-7; 8 bases agree with TRBD2. V gave up 5 bases and J gave up 0 bases; unmatched junction bases: 6. Germline V gives CDR1 DFQATT, CDR2 SNEGSKA (reference sequence). The CDR3 is made up of 14 amino acids. CDR3 residues: CSAVGGGNSYEQYF. CDR3 DNA sequence: TGCAGTGCTGTCGGGGGGGGGAACTCCTACGAGCAGTACTTC.

V and J are TRBV7-9 and TRBJ1-1; possible D gene TRBD1, 5 bases. V lost 5 bases to trimming and J lost 1 base, with 8 bases between them. Germline CDR1 is SEHNR and CDR2 is FQNEAQ (reference sequence). There are 13 residues in the CDR3. CDR3: CASSATANTEAFF. CDR3 nucleotides: TGTGCCAGCAGCGCGACAGCGAACACTGAAGCTTTCTTT.

This clonotype appeared a single time. The chain recombines TRBV2 with TRBJ2-3, with TRBD1 as a possible D gene (5 bases). The CDR3 has 14 residues. Looked up from germline, CDR1 is SNHLY and CDR2 is FYNNEI. Trimming removed 4 bases from V and 6 bases from J, with 14 bases in between. CDR3 loop: CASSGTTRWDTQYF. The CDR3, as DNA: TGTGCCAGCAGTGGGACAACCCGGTGGGATACGCAGTATTTT.

Notes on this clonotype: A much more abundant neighbour one base away suggests this may be a read error. The J gene is TRBJ2-1, the V gene TRBV20-1; D unresolved. The CDR3 runs 15 residues. Germline loops: CDR1 DFQATT, CDR2 SNEGSKA (reference sequence). CDR3 in DNA: TGCAGTGCTCTAAACCTATTAGACTCCTACAGTGAGCAGTTCTTC. Its translation: CSALNLLDSYSEQFF.

The rearrangement links TRBV4-1 to TRBJ1-1, with TRBD1 as a possible D gene (5 bases). The CDR3 has 15 amino acids. Trimming took 4 bases from V and 1 from J, leaving 13 bases between them. Germline V gene sequence: CDR1 MGHRA, CDR2 YSYEKL. CDR3: CASSLRQGSNTEAFF. CDR3 bases: TGCGCCAGCAGCCTTCGGCAGGGATCGAACACTGAAGCTTTCTTT.

This clonotype was recorded at least ten times. J is TRBJ2-7 and V is TRBV7-9; 10 nucleotides align to TRBD2. Trimming took 0 bases from V and 2 from J; bases not matched to a gene: 1. Germline V gives CDR1 SEHNR, CDR2 FQNEAQ (reference sequence). The CDR3 runs to 15 residues. CDR3 sequence: CASSLALAGAYEQYF. Written as DNA, the CDR3 is TGTGCCAGCAGCTTAGCGCTAGCGGGAGCCTACGAGCAGTACTTC.

Concerning this clonotype itself: Given a much more abundant clone one base away, this may be a read error. This chain joins TRBV28 and TRBJ2-7, with TRBD1 matching over 11 bases. The CDR3 runs 17 residues. Per germline, CDR1 MDHEN and CDR2 SYDVKM. CDR3 nucleotide sequence: TGTGCCAGCAGTAACCGGGACAGGGGGATTGTCTCCTACAAGCAGTACTTC. It specifies CASSNRDRGIVSYKQYF.

The chain couples TRBV28 to TRBJ2-7, with TRBD2 identical over 14 bases. The germline V gene encodes CDR1 MDHEN and CDR2 SYDVKM. J gave up 0 bases and V 3 bases, and 10 bases lay outside the gene matches. The CDR3 extends over 19 amino acids. The CDR3 is CASSFLGLAGAGGSYEQYF. Written as DNA, the CDR3 is TGTGCCAGCAGTTTCTTGGGACTAGCGGGAGCGGGGGGCTCCTACGAGCAGTACTTC.

The chain combines TRBV10-3 with TRBJ2-7, with 7 bases matching TRBD1. This CDR3 is built from 16 residues. V shed 6 bases, J shed 0 bases, and the junction held 11 bases outside the gene matches. The germline gives CDR1 ENHRY, CDR2 SYGVKD. The CDR3 DNA follows: TGTGCCATCAGAGACACAGAGACAGGGAACTCCTACGAGCAGTACTTC. It yields the protein CAIRDTETGNSYEQYF.

This clonotype was picked up many times. The V gene is TRBV20-1, the J gene TRBJ2-1; 12 bases map to TRBD2. The CDR3 contains 15 residues. Germline CDR1 and CDR2: DFQATT and SNEGSKA (reference sequence). Trimming took 6 bases from V and 1 from J; bases not matched to a gene: 4. The CDR3 region has the DNA TGCAGTGCCCAAGGACTAGCGGGGTCCTACAATGAGCAGTTCTTC. Amino acid sequence: CSAQGLAGSYNEQFF.

This clonotype has more than one count but fewer than ten. The chain joins TRBV19 to TRBJ2-2; D may be TRBD1 or TRBD2 (5 bases each). V shed 3 bases and J shed 6 bases, with 11 bases lying between them. The CDR3 spans 14 residues. In germline, CDR1 is LNHDA, CDR2 SQIVND (reference sequence). The CDR3 region is CASSIGEGPGELFF. The CDR3 bases are TGTGCCAGTAGTATTGGAGAGGGACCCGGGGAGCTGTTTTTT.

This clonotype was found many times. The chain links TRBV7-2 to TRBJ2-1; 13 bases are shared with TRBD2. Germline V gene sequence: CDR1 SGHTA, CDR2 FQGNSA. The CDR3 length is 16 residues. Losses at the gene ends were 5 bases for V and 3 bases for J; bases not matched to a gene: 4. This CDR3 is CASSPRTSGSYNEQFF. The CDR3 region has the DNA TGTGCCAGCAGCCCCAGGACTAGCGGGAGCTACAATGAGCAGTTCTTC.

This clonotype was recorded at least ten times. This chain links TRBV28 with TRBJ1-5; 7 nucleotides match TRBD1. CDR1 and CDR2 from the germline V gene are MDHEN and SYDVKM. The CDR3 extends over 13 amino acids. Trimming removed 10 bases from V and 6 bases from J; junction bases left unmatched: 9. The CDR3 region has the DNA TGTGCCATCGGGACAGTGGTTGGTCAGCCCCAGCATTTT. It codes for CAIGTVVGQPQHF. Complete variable domain (other parts from reference TRBV28 and TRBJ1-5): DVKVTQSSRYLVKRTGEKVFLECVQDMDHENMFWYRQDPGLGLRLIYFSYDVKMKEKGDIPEGYSVSREKKERFSLILESASTNQTSMYLCAIGTVVGQPQHFGDGTRLSIL.

This clonotype was detected many times. The genes are TRBV2 and TRBJ2-4; TRBD2 might be the D (6 bases). The germline CDR1 and CDR2 sequences are SNHLY and FYNNEI. Trimming removed 1 base at V and 9 bases at J, with 16 bases between. The CDR3 has 15 residues. The CDR3 nucleotides read TGTGCCAGCAGTGAAGATGGTAGAGGGAGGAGCATTCAGTACTTC. It is translated as CASSEDGRGRSIQYF.

The chain carries TRBV18 and TRBJ1-4; D unclear. Deletions cut 6 bases from V and 7 bases from J, with 15 bases between. This CDR3 has 14 amino acids. Germline CDR1 is KGHSH and CDR2 is LQKENI. The CDR3 nucleotides read TGTGCCAGCTCGCTGGGAGTCGGGAGTGAAAAACTGTTTTTT. Its translation is CASSLGVGSEKLFF.